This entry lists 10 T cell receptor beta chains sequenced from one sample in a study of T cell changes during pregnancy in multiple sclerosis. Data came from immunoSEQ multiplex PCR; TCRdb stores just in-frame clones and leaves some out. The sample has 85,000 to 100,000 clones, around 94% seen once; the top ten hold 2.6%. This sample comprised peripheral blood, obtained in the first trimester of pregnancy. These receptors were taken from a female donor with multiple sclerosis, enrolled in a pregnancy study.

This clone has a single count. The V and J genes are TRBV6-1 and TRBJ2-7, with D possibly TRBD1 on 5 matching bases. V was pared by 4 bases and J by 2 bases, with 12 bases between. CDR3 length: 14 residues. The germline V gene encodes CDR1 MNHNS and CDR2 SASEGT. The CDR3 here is CASSGQTGAYEQYF. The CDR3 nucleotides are TGTGCCAGCAGTGGCCAAACAGGAGCCTACGAGCAGTACTTC.

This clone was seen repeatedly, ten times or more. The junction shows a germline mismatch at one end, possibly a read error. The CDR3 DNA is TGTGCTAGCAGCTCCTCTAGCGGCCTCCACAATGAGCAGTTCTTC. Its protein is CASSSSSGLHNEQFF. The gene calls are TRBV7-7 and TRBJ2-1, with 7 bases lining up with TRBD2. This CDR3 comprises 15 residues. The germline gives CDR1 SSHAT, CDR2 FNYEAQ (reference sequence).

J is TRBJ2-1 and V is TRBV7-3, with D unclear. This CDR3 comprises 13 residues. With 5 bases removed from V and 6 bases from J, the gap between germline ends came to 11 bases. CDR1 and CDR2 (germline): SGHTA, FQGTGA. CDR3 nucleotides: TGTGCCAGCAGCCTTACTTTCTCCAATGAGCAGTTCTTC. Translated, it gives CASSLTFSNEQFF.

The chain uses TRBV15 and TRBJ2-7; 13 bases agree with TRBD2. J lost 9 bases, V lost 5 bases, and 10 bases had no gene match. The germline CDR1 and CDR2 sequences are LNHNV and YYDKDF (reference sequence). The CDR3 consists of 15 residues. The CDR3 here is CATSLPGLAGSPQYF. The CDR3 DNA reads TGTGCCACCAGCTTACCGGGACTAGCGGGATCGCCGCAGTACTTC.

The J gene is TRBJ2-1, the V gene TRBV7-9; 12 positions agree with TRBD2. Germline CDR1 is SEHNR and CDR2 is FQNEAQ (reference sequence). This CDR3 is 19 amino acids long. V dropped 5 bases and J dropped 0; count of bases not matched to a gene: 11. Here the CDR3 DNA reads TGTGCCAGCAGCCCTTCCCCACTAGCGGGAGGCCTCTCCTACAATGAGCAGTTCTTC. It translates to CASSPSPLAGGLSYNEQFF.

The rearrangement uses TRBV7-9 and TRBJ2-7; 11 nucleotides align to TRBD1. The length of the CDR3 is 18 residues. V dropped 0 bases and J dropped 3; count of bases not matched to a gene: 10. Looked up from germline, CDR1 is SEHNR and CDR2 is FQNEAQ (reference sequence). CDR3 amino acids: CASSLASGLGTGGYEQYF. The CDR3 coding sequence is TGTGCCAGCAGCTTAGCTAGTGGCCTCGGGACAGGGGGCTACGAGCAGTACTTC. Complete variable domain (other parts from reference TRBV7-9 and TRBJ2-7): DTGVSQNPRHKITKRGQNVTFRCDPISEHNRLYWYRQTLGQGPEFLTYFQNEAQLEKSRLLSDRFSAERPKGSFSTLEIQRTEQGDSAMYLCASSLASGLGTGGYEQYFGPGTRLTVT.

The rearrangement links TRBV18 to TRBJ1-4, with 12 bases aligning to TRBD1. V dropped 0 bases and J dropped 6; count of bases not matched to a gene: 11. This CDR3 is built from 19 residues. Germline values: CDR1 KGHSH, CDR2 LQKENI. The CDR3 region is CASSPPIAAGQGAYEKLFF. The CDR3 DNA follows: TGTGCCAGCTCACCACCCATTGCCGCGGGACAGGGGGCATATGAAAAACTGTTTTTT. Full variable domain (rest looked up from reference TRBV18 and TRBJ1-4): NAGVMQNPRHLVRRRGQEARLRCSPMKGHSHVYWYRQLPEEGLKFMVYLQKENIIDESGMPKERFSAEFPKEGPSILRIQQVVRGDSAAYFCASSPPIAAGQGAYEKLFFGSGTQLSVL.

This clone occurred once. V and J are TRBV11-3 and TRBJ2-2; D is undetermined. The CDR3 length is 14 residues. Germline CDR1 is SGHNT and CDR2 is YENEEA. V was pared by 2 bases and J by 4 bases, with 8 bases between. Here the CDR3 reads CASSLSVGTGELFF. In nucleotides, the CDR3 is TGTGCCAGCAGCTTAAGCGTCGGCACCGGGGAGCTGTTTTTT.

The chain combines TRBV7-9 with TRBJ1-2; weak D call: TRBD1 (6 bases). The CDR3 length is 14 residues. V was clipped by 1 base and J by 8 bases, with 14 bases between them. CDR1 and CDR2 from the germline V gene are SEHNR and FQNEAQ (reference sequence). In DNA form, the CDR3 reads TGTGCCAGCAGCTTAGAAGGGGGACCTGAAGGCTACACCTTC. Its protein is CASSLEGGPEGYTF. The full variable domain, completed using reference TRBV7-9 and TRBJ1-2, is DTGVSQNPRHKITKRGQNVTFRCDPISEHNRLYWYRQTLGQGPEFLTYFQNEAQLEKSRLLSDRFSAERPKGSFSTLEIQRTEQGDSAMYLCASSLEGGPEGYTFGSGTRLTVV.

The CDR3 sequence: CASSLVSLNEKLFF. CDR3 nucleotide sequence: TGTGCCAGCAGCTTGGTGAGCCTTAATGAAAAACTGTTTTTT. The chain has TRBV5-6 and TRBJ1-4; no clear D. The CDR3 runs 14 residues. Germline loops: CDR1 SGHDT, CDR2 YYEEEE. V gave up 0 bases and J gave up 4 bases, with 7 bases separating them.